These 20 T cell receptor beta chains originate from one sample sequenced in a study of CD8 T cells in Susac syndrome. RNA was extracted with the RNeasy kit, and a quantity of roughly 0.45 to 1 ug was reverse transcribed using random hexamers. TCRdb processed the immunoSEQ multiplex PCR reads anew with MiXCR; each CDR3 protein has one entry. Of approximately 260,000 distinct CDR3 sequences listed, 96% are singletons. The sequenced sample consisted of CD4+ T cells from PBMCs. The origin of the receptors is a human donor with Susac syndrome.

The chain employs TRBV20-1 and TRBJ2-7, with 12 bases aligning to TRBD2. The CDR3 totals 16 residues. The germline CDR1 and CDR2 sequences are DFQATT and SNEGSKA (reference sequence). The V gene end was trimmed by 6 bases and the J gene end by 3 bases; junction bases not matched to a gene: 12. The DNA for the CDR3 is TGCAGTGCCAACCGGGGACTAGCGGGTGATCTCTACGAGCAGTACTTC. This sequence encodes CSANRGLAGDLYEQYF.

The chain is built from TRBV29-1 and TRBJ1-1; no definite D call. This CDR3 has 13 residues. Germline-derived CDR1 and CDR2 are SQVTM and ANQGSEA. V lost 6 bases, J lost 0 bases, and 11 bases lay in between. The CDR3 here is CSVAKEMNTEAFF. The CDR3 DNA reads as TGCAGCGTGGCGAAGGAAATGAACACTGAAGCTTTCTTT.

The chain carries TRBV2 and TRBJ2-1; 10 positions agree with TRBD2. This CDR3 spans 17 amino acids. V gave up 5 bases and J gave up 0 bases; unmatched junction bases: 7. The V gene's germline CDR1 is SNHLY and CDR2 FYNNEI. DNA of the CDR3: TGTGCCAGCAGTTCCAGCGGGAGGGCCGACTCCTACAATGAGCAGTTCTTC. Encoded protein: CASSSSGRADSYNEQFF.

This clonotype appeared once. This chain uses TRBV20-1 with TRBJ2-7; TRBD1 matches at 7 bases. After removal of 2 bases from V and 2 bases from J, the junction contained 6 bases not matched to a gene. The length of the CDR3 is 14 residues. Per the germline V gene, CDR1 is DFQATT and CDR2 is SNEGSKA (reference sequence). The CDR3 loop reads CSARKGQTAYEQYF. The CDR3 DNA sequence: TGCAGTGCTAGAAAGGGACAGACCGCCTACGAGCAGTACTTC.

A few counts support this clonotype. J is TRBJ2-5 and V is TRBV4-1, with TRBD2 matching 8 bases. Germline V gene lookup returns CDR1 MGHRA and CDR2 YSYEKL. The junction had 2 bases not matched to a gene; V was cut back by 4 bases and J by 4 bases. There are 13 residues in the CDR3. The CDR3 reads CASSLLAGETQYF. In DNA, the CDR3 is TGCGCCAGCAGCCTTCTAGCGGGAGAGACCCAGTACTTC.

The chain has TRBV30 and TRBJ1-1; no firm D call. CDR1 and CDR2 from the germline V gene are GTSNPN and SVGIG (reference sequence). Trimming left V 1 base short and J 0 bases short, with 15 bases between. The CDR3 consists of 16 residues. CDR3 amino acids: CAWSARQLVMNTEAFF. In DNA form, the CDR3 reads TGTGCCTGGAGTGCTCGGCAGTTAGTAATGAACACTGAAGCTTTCTTT.

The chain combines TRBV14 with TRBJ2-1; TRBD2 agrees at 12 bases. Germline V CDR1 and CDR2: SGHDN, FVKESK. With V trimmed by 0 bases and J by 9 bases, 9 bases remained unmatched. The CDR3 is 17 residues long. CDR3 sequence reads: CASSQDLLGLAGSEQFF. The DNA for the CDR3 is TGTGCCAGCAGCCAAGATCTGTTAGGACTAGCGGGAAGTGAGCAGTTCTTC.

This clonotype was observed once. Here the CDR3 reads CASSRGQGRFF. The CDR3 coding sequence is TGTGCCAGCAGCCGGGGACAGGGTCGGTTCTTT. V and J are TRBV7-8 and TRBJ1-1, with 9 bases matching TRBD1. CDR3 size: 11 residues. Germline V CDR1 and CDR2: SGHVS, FQNEAQ. V shed 5 bases, J shed 14 bases, and the junction held 6 bases outside the gene matches.

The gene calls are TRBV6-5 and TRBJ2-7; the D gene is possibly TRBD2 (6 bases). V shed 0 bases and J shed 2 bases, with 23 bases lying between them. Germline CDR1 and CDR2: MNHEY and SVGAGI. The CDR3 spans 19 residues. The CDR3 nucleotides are TGTGCCAGCAGTTACTCCCGGGACCCCGGGGCTAGCGAGACCTACGAGCAGTACTTC. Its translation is CASSYSRDPGASETYEQYF.

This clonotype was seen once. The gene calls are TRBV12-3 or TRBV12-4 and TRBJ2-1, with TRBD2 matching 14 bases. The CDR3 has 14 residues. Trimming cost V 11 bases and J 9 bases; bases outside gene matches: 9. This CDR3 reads CACRLAGGGGEQFF. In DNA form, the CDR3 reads TGTGCCTGTAGACTAGCGGGAGGGGGAGGTGAGCAGTTCTTC.

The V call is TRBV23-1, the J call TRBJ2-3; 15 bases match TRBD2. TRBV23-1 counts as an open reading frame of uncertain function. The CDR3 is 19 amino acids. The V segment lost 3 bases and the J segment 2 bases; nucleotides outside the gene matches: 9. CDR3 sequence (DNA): TGCGCCAGCAGTCACCCCGGGGGGACTAGCGGGAGGAACACAGATACGCAGTATTTT. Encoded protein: CASSHPGGTSGRNTDTQYF.

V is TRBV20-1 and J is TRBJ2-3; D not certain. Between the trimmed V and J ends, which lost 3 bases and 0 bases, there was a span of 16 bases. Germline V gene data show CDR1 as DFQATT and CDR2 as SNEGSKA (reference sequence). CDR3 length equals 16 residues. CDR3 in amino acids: CSASRWASRSTDTQYF. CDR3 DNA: TGCAGTGCTAGTCGTTGGGCCTCGCGGAGCACAGATACGCAGTATTTT.

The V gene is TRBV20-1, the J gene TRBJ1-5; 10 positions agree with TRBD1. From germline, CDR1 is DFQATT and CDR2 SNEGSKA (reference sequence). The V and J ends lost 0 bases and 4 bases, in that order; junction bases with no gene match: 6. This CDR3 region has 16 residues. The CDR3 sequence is CSARDVGTGENQPQHF. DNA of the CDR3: TGCAGTGCTAGAGATGTGGGGACAGGGGAAAATCAGCCCCAGCATTTT.

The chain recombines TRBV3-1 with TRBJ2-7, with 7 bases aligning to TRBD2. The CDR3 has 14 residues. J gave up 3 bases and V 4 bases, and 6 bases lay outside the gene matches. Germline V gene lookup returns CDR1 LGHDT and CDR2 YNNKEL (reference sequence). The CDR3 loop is CASSPHGTNYEQYF. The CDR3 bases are TGTGCCAGCAGCCCCCACGGGACTAACTACGAGCAGTACTTC.

This chain's CDR3 is CASSLNGEGYEQYF. In DNA form, the CDR3 reads TGCGCCAGCAGCTTGAACGGGGAGGGGTACGAGCAGTACTTC. This sequence joins TRBV5-1 and TRBJ2-7; 7 bases align to TRBD2. CDR1 is SGHRS and CDR2 is YFSETQ in the germline V gene. The V segment lost 1 base and the J segment 4 bases; nucleotides outside the gene matches: 5. The CDR3 sequence is 14 residues long.

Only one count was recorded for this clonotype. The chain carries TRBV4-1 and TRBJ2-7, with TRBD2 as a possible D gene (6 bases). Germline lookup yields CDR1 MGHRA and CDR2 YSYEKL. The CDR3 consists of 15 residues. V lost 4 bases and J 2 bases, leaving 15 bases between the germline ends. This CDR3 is CASSPAASATYEQYF. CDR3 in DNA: TGCGCCAGCAGCCCCGCGGCTAGCGCAACCTACGAGCAGTACTTC.

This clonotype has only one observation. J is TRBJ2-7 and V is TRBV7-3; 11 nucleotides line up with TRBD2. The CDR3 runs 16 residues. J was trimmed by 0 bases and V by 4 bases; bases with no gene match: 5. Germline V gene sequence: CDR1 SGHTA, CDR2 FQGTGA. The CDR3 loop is CASSSSGTSGSYEQYF. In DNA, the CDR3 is TGTGCCAGCAGCTCCTCCGGGACTAGCGGCTCCTACGAGCAGTACTTC. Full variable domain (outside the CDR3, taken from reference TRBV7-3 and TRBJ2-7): GAGVSQTPSNKVTEKGKYVELRCDPISGHTALYWYRQSLGQGPEFLIYFQGTGAADDSGLPNDRFFAVRPEGSVSTLKIQRTERGDSAVYLCASSSSGTSGSYEQYFGPGTRLTVT.

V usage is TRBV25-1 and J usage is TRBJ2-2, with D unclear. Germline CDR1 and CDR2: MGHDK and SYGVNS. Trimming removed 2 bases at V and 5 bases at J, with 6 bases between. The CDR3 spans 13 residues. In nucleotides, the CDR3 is TGTGCCAGCAGTGAACGAGGTACCGGGGAGCTGTTTTTT. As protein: CASSERGTGELFF. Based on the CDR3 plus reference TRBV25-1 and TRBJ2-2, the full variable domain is EADIYQTPRYLVIGTGKKITLECSQTMGHDKMYWYQQDPGMELHLIHYSYGVNSTEKGDLSSESTVSRIRTEHFPLTLESARPSHTSQYLCASSERGTGELFFGEGSRLTVL.

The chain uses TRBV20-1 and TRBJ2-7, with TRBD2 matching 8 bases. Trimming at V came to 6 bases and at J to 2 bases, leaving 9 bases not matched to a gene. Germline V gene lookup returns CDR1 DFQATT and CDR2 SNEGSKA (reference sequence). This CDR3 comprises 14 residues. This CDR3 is CSASRGGRAYEQYF. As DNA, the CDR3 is TGCAGTGCCTCCCGGGGGGGGAGGGCCTACGAGCAGTACTTC.

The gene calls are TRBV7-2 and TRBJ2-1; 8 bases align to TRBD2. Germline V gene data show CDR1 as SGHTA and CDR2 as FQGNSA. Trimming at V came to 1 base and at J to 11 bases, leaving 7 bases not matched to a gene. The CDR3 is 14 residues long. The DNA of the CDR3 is TGTGCCAGCAGCTTAGGGGTTAGCGGGACCAAGCAGTTCTTC. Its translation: CASSLGVSGTKQFF.